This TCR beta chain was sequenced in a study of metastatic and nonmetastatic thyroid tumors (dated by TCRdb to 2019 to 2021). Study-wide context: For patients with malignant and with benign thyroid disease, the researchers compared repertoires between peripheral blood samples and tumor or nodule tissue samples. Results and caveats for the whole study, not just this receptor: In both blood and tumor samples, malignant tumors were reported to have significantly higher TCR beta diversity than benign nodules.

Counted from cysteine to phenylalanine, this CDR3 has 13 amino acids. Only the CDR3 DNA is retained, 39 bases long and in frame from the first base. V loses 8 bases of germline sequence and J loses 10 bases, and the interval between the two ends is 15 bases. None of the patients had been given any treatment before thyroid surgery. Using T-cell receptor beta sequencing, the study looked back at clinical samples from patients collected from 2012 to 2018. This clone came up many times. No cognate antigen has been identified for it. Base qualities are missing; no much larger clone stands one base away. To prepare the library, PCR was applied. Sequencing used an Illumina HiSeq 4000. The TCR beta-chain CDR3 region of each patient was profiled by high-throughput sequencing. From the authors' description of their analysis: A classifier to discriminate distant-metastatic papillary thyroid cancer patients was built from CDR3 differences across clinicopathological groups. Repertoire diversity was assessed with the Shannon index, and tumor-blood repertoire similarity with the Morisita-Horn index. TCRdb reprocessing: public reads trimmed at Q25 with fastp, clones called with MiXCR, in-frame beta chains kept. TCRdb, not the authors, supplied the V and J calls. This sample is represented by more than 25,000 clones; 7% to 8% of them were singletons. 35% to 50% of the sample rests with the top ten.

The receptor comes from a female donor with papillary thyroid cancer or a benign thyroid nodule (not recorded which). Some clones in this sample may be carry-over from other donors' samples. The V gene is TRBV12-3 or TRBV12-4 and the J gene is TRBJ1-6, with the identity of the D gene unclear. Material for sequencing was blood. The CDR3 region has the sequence CASCPGSWSPLHF. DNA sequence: TGTGCCAGCTGCCCGGGGTCTTGGTCACCCCTCCACTTT.